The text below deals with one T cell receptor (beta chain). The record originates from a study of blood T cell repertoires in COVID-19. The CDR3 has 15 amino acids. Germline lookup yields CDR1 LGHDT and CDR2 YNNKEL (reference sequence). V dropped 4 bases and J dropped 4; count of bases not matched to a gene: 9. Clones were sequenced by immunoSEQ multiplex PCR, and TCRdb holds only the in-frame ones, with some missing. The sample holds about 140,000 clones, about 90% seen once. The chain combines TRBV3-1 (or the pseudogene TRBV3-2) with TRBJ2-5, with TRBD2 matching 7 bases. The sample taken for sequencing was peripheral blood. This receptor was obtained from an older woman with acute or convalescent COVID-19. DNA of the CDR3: TGTGCCAGCAGCCCGATGACGGGGGGAGGAGAGACCCAGTACTTC. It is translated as CASSPMTGGGETQYF.